This is a list of T cell receptor beta chains from one sample in a study of blood T cell repertoires in COVID-19. Using immunoSEQ multiplex PCR, the repertoire was profiled, and TCRdb retains in-frame clones only, with some absent. The sample yields 150,000 to 200,000 clones, 90% to 95% seen once. Input material: peripheral blood. These receptors were obtained from a woman aged 50 to 60 with acute or convalescent COVID-19. Each CDR3 is given with its conserved first and last residue. D genes are given only for firm matches. Clone size is not always given. Where it is, it says once, few, many or a class for expanded clones.

TRBJ1-2 | TRBD1 | TRBV6-5 | - | CASMGQKGYTF | TGTGCCAGCATGGGACAGAAGGGCTACACCTTC
TRBJ1-4 | - | TRBV15 | - | CATSRDLGPRGKLFF | TGTGCCACCAGCAGAGATCTTGGGCCCCGGGGAAAACTGTTTTTT
TRBJ1-3 | - | TRBV12-2 | - | CASRLNELGNTIYF | TGTGCAAGTCGCTTAAATGAGCTTGGAAACACCATATATTTT
TRBJ2-7 | TRBD2 | TRBV3-1/TRBV3-2 | - | CASSLGAGGGYEQYF | TGTGCCAGCAGCCTGGGAGCGGGGGGTGGCTACGAGCAGTACTTC
TRBJ1-1 | - | TRBV7-9 | - | CASSATRRNTEAFF | TGTGCCAGCAGCGCGACACGGCGGAACACTGAAGCTTTCTTT
TRBJ2-5 | - | TRBV7-9 | - | CASSFRETQYF | TGTGCCAGCAGCTTTCGAGAGACCCAGTACTTC
TRBJ2-2 | TRBD1 | TRBV6-6 | - | CASRTGGRDAGELFF | TGTGCCAGCAGGACAGGGGGGCGCGATGCCGGGGAGCTGTTTTTT
TRBJ1-2 | - | TRBV27 | - | CASSLSAGSNYGYTF | TGTGCCAGCAGTTTATCTGCAGGGTCTAACTATGGCTACACCTTC
TRBJ2-3 | - | TRBV3-1/TRBV3-2 | - | CASSQVGGRGTDTQYF | TGTGCCAGCAGCCAAGTCGGTGGGCGAGGCACAGATACGCAGTATTTT
TRBJ2-5 | TRBD2 | TRBV6-2/TRBV6-3 | - | CASSFGLAGVGTQYF | TGTGCCAGCAGTTTCGGACTAGCGGGAGTTGGGACCCAGTACTTC
TRBJ2-2 | - | TRBV18 | few | CASSPERLPTGELFF | TGTGCCAGCTCACCAGAGAGGTTACCAACCGGGGAGCTGTTTTTT
TRBJ2-7 | - | TRBV4-1 | - | CASSNNPGHRRGEQYF | TGCGCCAGCAGCAATAATCCGGGACACAGAAGGGGCGAGCAGTACTTC
TRBJ2-1 | - | TRBV7-2 | - | CASSLALSDTYNEQFF | TGTGCCAGCAGCTTAGCCCTCTCGGACACCTACAATGAGCAGTTCTTC
TRBJ1-6 | - | TRBV5-1 | - | CASSLAAGNNSPLHF | TGCGCCAGCAGCTTGGCCGCGGGAAATAATTCACCCCTCCACTTT
TRBJ1-2 | - | TRBV27 | - | CASSSGGYGYTF | TGTGCCAGCAGTTCCGGCGGCTATGGCTACACCTTC
TRBJ1-6 | - | TRBV29-1 | - | CSVAVAGGGNSPLHF | TGCAGCGTTGCGGTGGCGGGGGGAGGGAATTCACCCCTCCACTTT
TRBJ2-3 | TRBD1 | TRBV10-3 | - | CALRGDRSTDTQYF | TGTGCCCTCAGAGGGGACAGATCCACAGATACGCAGTATTTT
TRBJ2-5 | TRBD2 | TRBV7-2 | - | CASSFRTSGRAGETQYF | TGTGCCAGCAGCTTCAGGACTAGCGGGAGGGCCGGTGAGACCCAGTACTTC
TRBJ1-4 | - | TRBV19 | few | CASTPGGRGREKLFF | TGTGCCAGTACCCCTGGGGGCAGGGGACGGGAAAAACTGTTTTTT
TRBJ2-1 | - | TRBV11-2 | - | CASSLADNEQFF | TGTGCCAGCAGCTTAGCGGACAATGAGCAGTTCTTC
TRBJ1-1 | - | TRBV6-5 | - | CASSYTRGDTEAFF | TGTGCCAGCAGTTACACGAGAGGAGACACTGAAGCTTTCTTT
TRBJ2-5 | - | TRBV5-4 | - | CASSAQDNQETQYF | TGTGCCAGCAGCGCACAGGACAATCAAGAGACCCAGTACTTC
TRBJ2-1 | - | TRBV5-1 | - | CASSLDSQGYGEFF | TGCGCCAGCAGCTTGGATTCTCAGGGGTATGGCGAGTTCTTC
TRBJ1-2 | - | TRBV9 | - | CASSVEFGTSYGYTF | TGTGCCAGCAGCGTAGAATTTGGGACAAGCTATGGCTACACCTTC
TRBJ2-7 | - | TRBV24-1 | once | CATSRSTDSYEQYF | TGTGCCACCTCACGGTCGACAGATTCATACGAGCAGTACTTC
TRBJ2-7 | - | TRBV30 | - | CAWGGASYEQYF | TGTGCCTGGGGTGGGGCCTCCTACGAGCAGTACTTC
TRBJ1-5 | - | TRBV15 | - | CATSRAGGAVQPQHF | TGTGCCACCAGCAGAGCGGGAGGGGCAGTTCAGCCCCAGCATTTT
TRBJ1-4 | - | TRBV27 | - | CASRAGGEKLFF | TGTGCCAGCAGGGCGGGAGGCGAAAAACTGTTTTTT
TRBJ2-1 | TRBD1 | TRBV27 | - | CASSLLRDSHGPEQFF | TGTGCCAGCAGTTTGCTCCGGGACAGCCACGGCCCGGAGCAGTTCTTC
TRBJ1-6 | TRBD1 | TRBV19 | - | CASSILAGGNSPLHF | TGTGCCAGTAGTATTCTGGCAGGGGGAAATTCACCCCTCCACTTT
TRBJ2-7 | TRBD1 | TRBV6-5 | once | CASSYHRGPSYEQYF | TGTGCCAGCAGTTACCACAGGGGGCCATCCTACGAGCAGTACTTC
TRBJ1-2 | - | TRBV5-1 | - | CASSPRGDVNYGYTF | TGCGCCAGCAGCCCCCGCGGGGACGTAAATTATGGCTACACCTTC
TRBJ1-1 | - | TRBV7-9 | - | CASSLGIGTEAFF | TGTGCCAGCAGCTTAGGCATCGGCACTGAAGCTTTCTTT
TRBJ1-2 | - | TRBV10-3 | - | CAISGPDSGNYGYTF | TGTGCCATCAGTGGGCCGGACAGTGGTAACTATGGCTACACCTTC
TRBJ1-5 | TRBD1 | TRBV5-4 | - | CASTLIPWTGFNQPQHF | TGTGCCAGCACCCTGATCCCTTGGACAGGGTTCAATCAGCCCCAGCATTTT
TRBJ1-1 | TRBD1 | TRBV5-6 | - | CASSPLLDRENTEAFF | TGTGCCAGCAGCCCACTCTTGGACAGGGAGAACACTGAAGCTTTCTTT
TRBJ1-2 | TRBD1 | TRBV7-9 | - | CAVRTGDSFGYGYTF | TGTGCCGTTCGGACAGGGGACTCCTTTGGCTATGGCTACACCTTC
TRBJ1-5 | - | TRBV10-3 | - | CAISESGGNQPQHF | TGTGCCATCAGTGAGTCGGGAGGGAATCAGCCCCAGCATTTT
TRBJ1-3 | TRBD1 | TRBV28 | - | CASSPRDRDGGNSGNTIYF | TGTGCCAGCAGTCCCCGGGACAGGGACGGGGGTAACTCTGGAAACACCATATATTTT
TRBJ1-2 | TRBD1 | TRBV2 | - | CGGGKANYGYTF | TGTGGAGGGGGCAAAGCTAACTATGGCTACACCTTC
TRBJ2-1 | - | TRBV15 | - | CATSRFAQGSSYNEQFF | TGTGCCACCAGCAGATTTGCCCAGGGTAGCTCCTACAATGAGCAGTTCTTC
TRBJ1-1 | TRBD1 | TRBV18 | - | CASSPRLQGASSEAFF | TGTGCCAGCTCACCAAGATTACAGGGGGCGTCCTCTGAAGCTTTCTTT
TRBJ2-7 | - | TRBV28 | - | CASSNNYEQYF | TGTGCCAGCAGTAACAACTACGAGCAGTACTTC
TRBJ1-2 | - | TRBV7-9 | - | CASSLGTNNYGYTF | TGTGCCAGCAGCTTAGGGACAAACAACTATGGCTACACCTTC
TRBJ1-5 | - | TRBV6-5 | - | CASTGGQPQHF | TGTGCCAGCACGGGGGGACAGCCCCAGCATTTT
TRBJ1-2 | - | TRBV15 | - | CATRGPGTAYGYTF | TGTGCCACCAGAGGCCCCGGGACTGCGTATGGCTACACCTTC
TRBJ2-5 | TRBD2 | TRBV9 | - | CASSVASGSSETQYF | TGTGCCAGCAGCGTAGCTAGCGGGAGCTCCGAGACCCAGTACTTC